This T cell receptor beta chain originates from a study of OX40 agonist ivuxolimab in advanced cancers. Background on the whole study: The costimulatory receptor OX40 (CD134) was targeted by ivuxolimab, a fully human IgG2 agonistic monoclonal antibody. Intravenous ivuxolimab was administered to patients every 2 weeks at six dose levels: 0.01, 0.1, 0.3, 1.5, 3 and 10 mg/kg. Of the approximately 54 patients in dose escalation, about 19 had hepatocellular carcinoma, some 15 had melanoma, 9 had renal cell carcinoma and 9 had head and neck cancer. In the dose-escalation cohort, around four fifths of patients were male, and the mean age was approximately 60 years with a range of roughly 20 to 79. Prior anti-PD-1, anti-PD-L1 or anti-CTLA-4 therapy was permitted, and checkpoint inhibitors had been received by approximately 39% of dose-escalation patients. Partial responses occurred in three dose-escalation patients: two with cutaneous melanoma and one with hepatocellular carcinoma. Peripheral TCRbeta sequencing aimed to test whether ivuxolimab altered TCR sequence diversity and caused clonal T-cell expansion. The paper describes the monotherapy dose-escalation part (N ≈ 49 patients) of the phase I trial of ivuxolimab. What the study reported, not specific to this receptor: After ivuxolimab, more expanded clones were found on average in CD8+ T cells than in CD4+ T cells. Low levels of normalized T-cell clonal expansion were also seen in some patients who did not respond. Clonal expansion of both CD4+ and CD8+ blood T cells was observed from baseline to week 6 at doses 0.1 to 3.0 mg/kg. Partial responders in the 0.1-3.0 mg/kg groups had among the lowest normalized peripheral clonal expansion, especially among CD8+ T cells. Antigen specificity was not determined for the clonally expanded peripheral T cells.

To sequence the TCRbeta CDR3 region, genomic DNA was isolated from the sorted cells. TCRbeta CDR3 regions were sequenced using the immunoSEQ Assay. TCRdb mirrors the immuneACCESS table, restricted to in-frame sequences. Some clones are absent from its copies; in checked studies, under half trace to an unresolved V gene, and the reason for the others is unknown. The sample profile shows tens of thousands of clones; around three quarters of them were found once. 12% to 15% of the sample comes from the top ten. A remark on this clone: It lacks a known antigen. Base qualities are missing; no much larger clone stands one base away.

Patients with a history of autoimmune disease or receiving systemic immunosuppression were excluded from the trial. Peripheral blood for TCR sequencing was drawn from every dose cohort at baseline, at cycle 4 day 1 and at cycle 7 day 1. Samples were obtained from an open-label, multicenter, first-in-human phase I dose-escalation trial of ivuxolimab. Adults with locally advanced or metastatic melanoma, renal cell carcinoma, hepatocellular carcinoma or head and neck squamous cell carcinoma were enrolled in the trial. CD4+ and CD8+ T cells were sorted separately from peripheral blood before TCR sequencing. Looking up the germline V gene yields CDR1 SGHVS and CDR2 FQNEAQ. The CDR3 measures 14 amino acids from cysteine to phenylalanine. CDR3 DNA only is kept here, 42 bases in frame from base 1. V is cut back by 3 bases and J by 3 bases, with 2 bases in the junction unmatched.

The sample was CD4+ or CD8+ T cells sorted from blood, taken in a trial of the OX40 agonist ivuxolimab. The sequence was collected from an adult with an advanced solid tumor such as melanoma, head and neck, liver or kidney cancer. This chain is built from TRBV7-8 and TRBJ2-7, with 10 bases in between that match TRBD2. Here is the DNA: TGTGCCAGCAGCTTCCTAGCGGGGGTCTACGAGCAGTACTTC. Translated, it gives CASSFLAGVYEQYF.